This T cell receptor (beta chain) originates from a study of blood T cell repertoires in COVID-19. Overall study: COVID-19 samples, acute and convalescent, were from the United States, Italy and Spain. PBMCs, B-cell-depleted T cells, or T cells provided the cDNA or gDNA that made up the material.

CDR3 length: 16 residues. Germline CDR1 and CDR2: SGHTA and FQGNSA. Trimming cost V 5 bases and J 7 bases; bases outside gene matches: 10. Clones were read by immunoSEQ multiplex PCR, and TCRdb kept only the in-frame ones, dropping some. Among about 34,000 clones listed, about 80% were seen once. Sequencing input: peripheral blood. This receptor was obtained from a woman in her 70s with acute or convalescent COVID-19. The chain is built from TRBV7-2 and TRBJ2-5; 13 nucleotides line up with TRBD2. The CDR3 spells CASSKTGTSGEGTQYF. CDR3 bases: TGTGCCAGCAGCAAAACCGGGACTAGCGGGGAAGGGACCCAGTACTTC.